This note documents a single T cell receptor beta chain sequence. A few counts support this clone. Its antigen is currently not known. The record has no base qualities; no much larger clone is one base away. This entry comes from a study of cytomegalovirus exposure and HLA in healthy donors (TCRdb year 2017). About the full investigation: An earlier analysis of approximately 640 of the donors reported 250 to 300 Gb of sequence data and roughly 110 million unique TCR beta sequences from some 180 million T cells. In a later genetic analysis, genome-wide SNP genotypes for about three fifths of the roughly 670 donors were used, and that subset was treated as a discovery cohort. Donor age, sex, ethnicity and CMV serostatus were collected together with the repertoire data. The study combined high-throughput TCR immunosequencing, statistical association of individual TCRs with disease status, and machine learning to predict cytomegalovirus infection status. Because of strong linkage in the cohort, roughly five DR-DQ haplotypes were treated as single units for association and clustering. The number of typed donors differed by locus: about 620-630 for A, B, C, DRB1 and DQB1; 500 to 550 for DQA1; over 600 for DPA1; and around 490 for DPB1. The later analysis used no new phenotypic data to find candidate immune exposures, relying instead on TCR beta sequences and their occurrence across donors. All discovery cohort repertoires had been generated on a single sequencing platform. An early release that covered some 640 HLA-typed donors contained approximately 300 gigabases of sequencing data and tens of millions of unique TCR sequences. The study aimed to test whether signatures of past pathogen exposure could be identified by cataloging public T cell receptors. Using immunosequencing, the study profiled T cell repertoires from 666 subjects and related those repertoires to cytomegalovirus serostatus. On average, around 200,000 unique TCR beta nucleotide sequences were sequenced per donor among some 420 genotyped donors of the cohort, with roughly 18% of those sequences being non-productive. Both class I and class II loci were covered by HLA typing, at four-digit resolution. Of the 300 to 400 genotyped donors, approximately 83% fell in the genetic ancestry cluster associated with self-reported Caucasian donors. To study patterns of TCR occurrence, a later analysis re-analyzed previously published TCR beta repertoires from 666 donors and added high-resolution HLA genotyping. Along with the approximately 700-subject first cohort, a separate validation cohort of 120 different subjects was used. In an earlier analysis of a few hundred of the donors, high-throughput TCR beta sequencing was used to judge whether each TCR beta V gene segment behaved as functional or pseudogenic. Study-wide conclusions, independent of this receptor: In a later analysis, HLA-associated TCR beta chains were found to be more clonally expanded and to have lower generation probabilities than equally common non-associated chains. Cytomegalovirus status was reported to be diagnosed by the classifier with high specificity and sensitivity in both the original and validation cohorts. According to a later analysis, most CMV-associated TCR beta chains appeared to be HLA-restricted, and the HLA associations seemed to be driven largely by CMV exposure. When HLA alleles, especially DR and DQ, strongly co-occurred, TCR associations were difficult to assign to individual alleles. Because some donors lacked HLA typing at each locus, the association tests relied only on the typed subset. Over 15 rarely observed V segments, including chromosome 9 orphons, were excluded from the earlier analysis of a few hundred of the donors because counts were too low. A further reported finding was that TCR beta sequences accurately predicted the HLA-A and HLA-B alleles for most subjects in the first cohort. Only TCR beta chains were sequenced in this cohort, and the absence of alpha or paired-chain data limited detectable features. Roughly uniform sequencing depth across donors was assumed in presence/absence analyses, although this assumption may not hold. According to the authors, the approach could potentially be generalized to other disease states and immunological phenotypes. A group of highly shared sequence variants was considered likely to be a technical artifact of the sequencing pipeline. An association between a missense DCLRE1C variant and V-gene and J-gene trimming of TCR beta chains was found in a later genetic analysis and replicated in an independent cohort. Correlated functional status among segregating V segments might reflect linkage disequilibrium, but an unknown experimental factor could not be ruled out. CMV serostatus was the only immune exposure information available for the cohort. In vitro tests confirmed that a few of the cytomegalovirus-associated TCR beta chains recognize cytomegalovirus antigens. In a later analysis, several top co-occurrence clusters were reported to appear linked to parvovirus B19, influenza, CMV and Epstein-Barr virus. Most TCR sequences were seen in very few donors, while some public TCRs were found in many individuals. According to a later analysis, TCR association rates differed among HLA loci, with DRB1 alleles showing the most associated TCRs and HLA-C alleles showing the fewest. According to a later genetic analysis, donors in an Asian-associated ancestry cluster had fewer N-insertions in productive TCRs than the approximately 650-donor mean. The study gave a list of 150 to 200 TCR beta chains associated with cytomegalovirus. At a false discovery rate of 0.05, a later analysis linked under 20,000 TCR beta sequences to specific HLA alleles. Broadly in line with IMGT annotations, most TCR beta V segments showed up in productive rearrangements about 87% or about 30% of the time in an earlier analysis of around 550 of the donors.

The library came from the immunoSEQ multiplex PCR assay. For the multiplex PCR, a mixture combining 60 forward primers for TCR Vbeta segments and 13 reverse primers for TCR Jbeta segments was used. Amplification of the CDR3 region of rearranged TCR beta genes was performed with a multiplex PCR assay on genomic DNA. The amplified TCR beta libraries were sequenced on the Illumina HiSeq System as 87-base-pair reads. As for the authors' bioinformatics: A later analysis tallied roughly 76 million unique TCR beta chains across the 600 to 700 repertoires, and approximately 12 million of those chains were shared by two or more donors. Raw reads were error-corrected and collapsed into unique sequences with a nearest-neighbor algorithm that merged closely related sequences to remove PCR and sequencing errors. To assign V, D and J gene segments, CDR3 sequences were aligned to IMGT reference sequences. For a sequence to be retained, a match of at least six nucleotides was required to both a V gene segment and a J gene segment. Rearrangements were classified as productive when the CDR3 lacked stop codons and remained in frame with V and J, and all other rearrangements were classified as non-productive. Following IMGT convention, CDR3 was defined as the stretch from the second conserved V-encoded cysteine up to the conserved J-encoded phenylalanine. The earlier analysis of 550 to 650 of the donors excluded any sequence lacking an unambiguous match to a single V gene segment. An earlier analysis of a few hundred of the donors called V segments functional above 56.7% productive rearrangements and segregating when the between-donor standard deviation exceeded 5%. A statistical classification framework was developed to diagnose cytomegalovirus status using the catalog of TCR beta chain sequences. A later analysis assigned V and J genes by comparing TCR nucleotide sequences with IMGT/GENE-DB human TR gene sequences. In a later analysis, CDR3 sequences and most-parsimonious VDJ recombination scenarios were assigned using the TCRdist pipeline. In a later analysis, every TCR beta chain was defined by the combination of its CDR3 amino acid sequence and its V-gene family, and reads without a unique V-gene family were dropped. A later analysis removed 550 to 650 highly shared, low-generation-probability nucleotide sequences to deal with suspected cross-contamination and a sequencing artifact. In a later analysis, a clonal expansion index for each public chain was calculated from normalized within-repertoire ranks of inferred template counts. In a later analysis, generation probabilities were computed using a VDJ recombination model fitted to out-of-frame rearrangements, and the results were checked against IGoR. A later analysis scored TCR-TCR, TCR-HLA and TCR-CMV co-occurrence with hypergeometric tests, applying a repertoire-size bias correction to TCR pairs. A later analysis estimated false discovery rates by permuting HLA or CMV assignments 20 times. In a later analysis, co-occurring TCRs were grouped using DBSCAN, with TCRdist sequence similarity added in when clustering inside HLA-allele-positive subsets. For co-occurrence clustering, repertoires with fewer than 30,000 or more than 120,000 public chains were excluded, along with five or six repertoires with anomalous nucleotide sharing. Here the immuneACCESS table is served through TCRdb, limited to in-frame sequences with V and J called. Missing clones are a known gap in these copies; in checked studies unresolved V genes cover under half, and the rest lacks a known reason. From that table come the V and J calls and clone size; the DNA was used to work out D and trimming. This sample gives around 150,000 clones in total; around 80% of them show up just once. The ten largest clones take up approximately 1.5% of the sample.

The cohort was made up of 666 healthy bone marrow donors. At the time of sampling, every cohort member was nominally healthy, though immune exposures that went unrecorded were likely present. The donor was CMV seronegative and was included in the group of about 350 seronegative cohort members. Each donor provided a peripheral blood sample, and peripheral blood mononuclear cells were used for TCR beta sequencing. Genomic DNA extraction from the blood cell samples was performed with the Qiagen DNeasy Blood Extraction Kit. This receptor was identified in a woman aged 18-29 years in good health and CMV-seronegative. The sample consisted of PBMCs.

This receptor has the CDR3 CAAGGGGGTDTQYF. Read as DNA, the sequence is TGTGCCGCGGGGGGAGGCGGAGGCACAGATACGCAGTATTTT. The V and J segments used are TRBV6-1 and TRBJ2-3; the junction holds 8 bases that match TRBD2. Trimming takes 11 bases off V and 1 base off J; junction bases not matched to a gene: 8. Per the germline V gene, MNHNS is the CDR1 and SASEGT is the CDR2. The CDR3 starts with the cysteine, ends with the phenylalanine, and has 14 residues. Of the read, only the CDR3 DNA is kept; its 42 bases are in frame from base 1.